This T cell receptor beta chain was recorded in a study of OX40 agonist ivuxolimab in advanced cancers. This CDR3 region has 14 residues. Germline CDR1 reads SGDLS; CDR2 reads YYNGEE. Losses at the gene ends were 0 bases for V and 15 bases for J; bases not matched to a gene: 9. Assay used: immunoSEQ multiplex PCR; TCRdb lists only in-frame clones, some missing. Among fewer than 40,000 clones, 60% to 85% were seen once, and the ten largest hold about 8.8%. The source of this sequence is an adult with an advanced solid tumor such as melanoma, head and neck, liver or kidney cancer. Here the sequenced sample was CD4+ or CD8+ T cells sorted from blood, taken in a trial of the OX40 agonist ivuxolimab. V and J are TRBV9 and TRBJ1-4; 9 positions agree with TRBD1. This CDR3 reads CASSVDGTGSKMFF. CDR3 coding DNA: TGTGCCAGCAGCGTAGATGGGACAGGGTCTAAGATGTTTTTT.